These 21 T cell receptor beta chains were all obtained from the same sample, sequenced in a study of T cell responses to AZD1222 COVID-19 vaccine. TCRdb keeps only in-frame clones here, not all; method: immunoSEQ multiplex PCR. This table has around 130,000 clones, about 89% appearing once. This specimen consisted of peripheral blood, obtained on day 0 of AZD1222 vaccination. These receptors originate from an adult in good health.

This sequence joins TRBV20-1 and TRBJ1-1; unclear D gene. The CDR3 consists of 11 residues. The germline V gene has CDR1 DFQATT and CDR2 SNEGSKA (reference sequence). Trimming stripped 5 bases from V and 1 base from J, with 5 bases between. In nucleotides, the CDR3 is TGCAGTGCTGGTCGGAACACTGAAGCTTTCTTT. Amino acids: CSAGRNTEAFF.

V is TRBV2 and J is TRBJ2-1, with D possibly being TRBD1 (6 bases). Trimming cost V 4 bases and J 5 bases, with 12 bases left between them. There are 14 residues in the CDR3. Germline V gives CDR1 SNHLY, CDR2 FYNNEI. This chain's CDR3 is CASSVKQGDNEQFF. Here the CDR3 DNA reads TGTGCCAGCAGTGTTAAACAGGGTGACAATGAGCAGTTCTTC.

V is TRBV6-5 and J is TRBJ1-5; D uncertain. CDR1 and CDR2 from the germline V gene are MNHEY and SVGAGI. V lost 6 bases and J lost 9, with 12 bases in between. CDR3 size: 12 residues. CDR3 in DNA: TGTGCCAGCAGGCCCGCAAAAGGGCCCCAGCATTTT. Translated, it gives CASRPAKGPQHF.

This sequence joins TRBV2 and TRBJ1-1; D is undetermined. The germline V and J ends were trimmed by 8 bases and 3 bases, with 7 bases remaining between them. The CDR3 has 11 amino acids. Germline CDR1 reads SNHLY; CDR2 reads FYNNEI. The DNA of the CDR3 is TGTGCCAGCGAGGGTTACACTGAAGCTTTCTTT. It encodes CASEGYTEAFF.

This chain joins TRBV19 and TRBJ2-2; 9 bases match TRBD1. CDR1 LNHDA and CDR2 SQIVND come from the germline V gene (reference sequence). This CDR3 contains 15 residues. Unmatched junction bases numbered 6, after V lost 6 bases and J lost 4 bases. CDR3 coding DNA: TGTGCCAGTAGCCCCCGGACAGGGGCCACCGGGGAGCTGTTTTTT. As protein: CASSPRTGATGELFF.

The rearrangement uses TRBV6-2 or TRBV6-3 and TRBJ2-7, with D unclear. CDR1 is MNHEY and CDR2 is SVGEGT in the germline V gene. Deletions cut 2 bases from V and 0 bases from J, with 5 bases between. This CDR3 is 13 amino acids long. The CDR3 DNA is TGTGCCAGCAGTTACGACCCCTCCTACGAGCAGTACTTC. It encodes CASSYDPSYEQYF.

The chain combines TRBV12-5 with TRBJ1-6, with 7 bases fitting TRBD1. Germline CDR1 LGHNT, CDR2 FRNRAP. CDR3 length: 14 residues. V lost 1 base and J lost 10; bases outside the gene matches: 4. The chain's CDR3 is CASGLGQGGSPLHF. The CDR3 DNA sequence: TGTGCTAGTGGTTTGGGACAGGGTGGCTCACCCCTCCACTTT.

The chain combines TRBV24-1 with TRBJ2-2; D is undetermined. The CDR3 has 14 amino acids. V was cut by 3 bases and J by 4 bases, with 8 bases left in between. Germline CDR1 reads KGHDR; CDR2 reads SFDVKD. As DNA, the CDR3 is TGTGCCACCAGTGATAGGGTACTCACCGGGGAGCTGTTTTTT. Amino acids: CATSDRVLTGELFF.

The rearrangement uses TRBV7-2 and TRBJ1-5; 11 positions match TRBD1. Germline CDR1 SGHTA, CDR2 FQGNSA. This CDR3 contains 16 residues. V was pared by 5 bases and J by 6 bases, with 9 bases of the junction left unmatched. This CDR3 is CASSPQGTGGGQPQHF. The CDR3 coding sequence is TGTGCCAGCAGCCCCCAGGGGACAGGGGGGGGTCAGCCCCAGCATTTT.

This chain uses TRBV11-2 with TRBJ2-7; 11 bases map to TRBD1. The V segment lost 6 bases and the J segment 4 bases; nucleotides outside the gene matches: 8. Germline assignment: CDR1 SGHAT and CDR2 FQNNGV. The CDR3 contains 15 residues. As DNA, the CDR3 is TGTGCCAGCAGATCCCTCCGGGACAGGGGGTACGAGCAGTACTTC. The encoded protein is CASRSLRDRGYEQYF.

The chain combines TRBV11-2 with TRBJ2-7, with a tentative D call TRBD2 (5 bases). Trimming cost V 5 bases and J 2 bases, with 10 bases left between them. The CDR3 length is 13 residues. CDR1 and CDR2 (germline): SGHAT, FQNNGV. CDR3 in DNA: TGTGCCAGCAGCCAAGGACTGACCTACGAGCAGTACTTC. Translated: CASSQGLTYEQYF. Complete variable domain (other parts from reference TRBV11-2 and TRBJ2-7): EAGVAQSPRYKIIEKRQSVAFWCNPISGHATLYWYQQILGQGPKLLIQFQNNGVVDDSQLPKDRFSAERLKGVDSTLKIQPAKLEDSAVYLCASSQGLTYEQYFGPGTRLTVT.

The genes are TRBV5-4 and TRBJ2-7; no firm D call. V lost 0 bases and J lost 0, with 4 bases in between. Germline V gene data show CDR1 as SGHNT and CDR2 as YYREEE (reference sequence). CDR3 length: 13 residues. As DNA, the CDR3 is TGTGCCAGCAGCTTGGAAAGCTCCTACGAGCAGTACTTC. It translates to CASSLESSYEQYF. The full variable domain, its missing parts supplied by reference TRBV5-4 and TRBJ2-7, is ETGVTQSPTHLIKTRGQQVTLRCSSQSGHNTVSWYQQALGQGPQFIFQYYREEENGRGNFPPRFSGLQFPNYSSELNVNALELDDSALYLCASSLESSYEQYFGPGTRLTVT.

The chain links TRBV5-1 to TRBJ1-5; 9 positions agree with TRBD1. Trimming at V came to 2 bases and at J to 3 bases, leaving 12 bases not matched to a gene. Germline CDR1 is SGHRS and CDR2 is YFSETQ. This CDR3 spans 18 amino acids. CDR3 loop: CASSFFPLDRGNNQPQHF. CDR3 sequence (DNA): TGCGCCAGCAGCTTCTTTCCACTGGACAGGGGAAACAATCAGCCCCAGCATTTT.

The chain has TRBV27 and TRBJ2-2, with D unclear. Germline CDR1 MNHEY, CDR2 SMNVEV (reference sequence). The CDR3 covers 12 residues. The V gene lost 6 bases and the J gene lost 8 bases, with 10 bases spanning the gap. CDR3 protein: CASSRLAGELFF. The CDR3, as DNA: TGTGCCAGCAGCCGCCTTGCGGGGGAGCTGTTTTTT.

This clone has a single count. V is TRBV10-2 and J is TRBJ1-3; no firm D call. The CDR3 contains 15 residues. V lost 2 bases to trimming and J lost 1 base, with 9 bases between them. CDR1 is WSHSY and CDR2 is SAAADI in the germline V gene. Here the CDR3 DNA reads TGCGCCAGCAGTGAGAGGCTGTTGTCTGGAAACACCATATATTTT. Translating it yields CASSERLLSGNTIYF.

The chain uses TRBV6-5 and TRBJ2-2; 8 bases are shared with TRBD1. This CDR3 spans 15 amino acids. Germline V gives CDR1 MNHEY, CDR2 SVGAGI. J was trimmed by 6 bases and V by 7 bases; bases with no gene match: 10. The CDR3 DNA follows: TGTGCCAGCACCCAGGACAGGGAGGTCTCCGGGGAGCTGTTTTTT. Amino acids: CASTQDREVSGELFF.

CDR3 residues: CASSTASGMNTEAFF. Written as DNA, the CDR3 is TGTGCCAGCAGTACCGCTTCAGGCATGAACACTGAAGCTTTCTTT. The V gene is TRBV9, the J gene TRBJ1-1; D unclear. CDR1 SGDLS and CDR2 YYNGEE come from the germline V gene. V was trimmed by 5 bases and J by 0 bases, leaving 14 bases between them. The CDR3 is made up of 15 amino acids.

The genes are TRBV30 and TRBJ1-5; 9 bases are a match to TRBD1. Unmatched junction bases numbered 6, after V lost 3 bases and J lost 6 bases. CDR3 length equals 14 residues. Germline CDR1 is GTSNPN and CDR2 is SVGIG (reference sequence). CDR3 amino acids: CAWSGDRVSQPQHF. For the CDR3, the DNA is TGTGCCTGGAGCGGGGACAGGGTATCTCAGCCCCAGCATTTT.

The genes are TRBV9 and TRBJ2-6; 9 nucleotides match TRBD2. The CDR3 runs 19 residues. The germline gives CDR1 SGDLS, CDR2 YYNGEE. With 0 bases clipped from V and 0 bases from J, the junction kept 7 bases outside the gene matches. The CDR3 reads CASSVAIETSGSGANVLTF. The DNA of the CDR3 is TGTGCCAGCAGCGTAGCTATTGAGACTAGCGGCTCTGGGGCCAACGTCCTGACTTTC. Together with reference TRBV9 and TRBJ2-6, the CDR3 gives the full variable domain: DSGVTQTPKHLITATGQRVTLRCSPRSGDLSVYWYQQSLDQGLQFLIQYYNGEERAKGNILERFSAQQFPDLHSELNLSSLELGDSALYFCASSVAIETSGSGANVLTFGAGSRLTVL.

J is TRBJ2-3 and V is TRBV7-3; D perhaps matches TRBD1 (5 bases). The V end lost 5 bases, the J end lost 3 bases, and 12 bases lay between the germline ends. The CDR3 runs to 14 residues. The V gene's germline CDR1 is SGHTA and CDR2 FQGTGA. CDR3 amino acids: CASSAQGWTDTQYF. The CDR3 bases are TGTGCCAGCAGCGCGCAGGGCTGGACAGATACGCAGTATTTT.

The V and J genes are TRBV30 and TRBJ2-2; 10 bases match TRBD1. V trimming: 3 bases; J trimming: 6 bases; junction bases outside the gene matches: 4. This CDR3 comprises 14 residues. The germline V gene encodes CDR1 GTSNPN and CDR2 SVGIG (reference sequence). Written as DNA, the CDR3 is TGTGCCTGGAGGGCCGGGACAGGGGCCGGGGAGCTGTTTTTT. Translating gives CAWRAGTGAGELFF.